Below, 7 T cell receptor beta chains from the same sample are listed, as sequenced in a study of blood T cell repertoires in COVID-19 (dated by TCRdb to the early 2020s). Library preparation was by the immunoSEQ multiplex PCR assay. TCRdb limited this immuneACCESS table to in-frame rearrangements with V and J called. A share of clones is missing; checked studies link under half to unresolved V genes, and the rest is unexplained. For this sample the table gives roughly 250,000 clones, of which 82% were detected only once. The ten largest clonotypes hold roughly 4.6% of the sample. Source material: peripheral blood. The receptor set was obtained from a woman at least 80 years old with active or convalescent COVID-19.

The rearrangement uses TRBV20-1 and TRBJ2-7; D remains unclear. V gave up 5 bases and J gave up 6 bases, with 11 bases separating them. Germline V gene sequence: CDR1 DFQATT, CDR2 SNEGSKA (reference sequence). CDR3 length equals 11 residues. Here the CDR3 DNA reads TGCAGTGCTCCACGTGAGGCCGAGCAGTACTTC. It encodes CSAPREAEQYF.

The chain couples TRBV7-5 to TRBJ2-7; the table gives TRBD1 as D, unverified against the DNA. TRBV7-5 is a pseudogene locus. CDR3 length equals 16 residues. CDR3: CVRTKTGGGTPYEQYF. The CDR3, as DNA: TGTGTCAGAACCAAGACAGGGGGTGGAACCCCCTACGAGCAGTACTTC.

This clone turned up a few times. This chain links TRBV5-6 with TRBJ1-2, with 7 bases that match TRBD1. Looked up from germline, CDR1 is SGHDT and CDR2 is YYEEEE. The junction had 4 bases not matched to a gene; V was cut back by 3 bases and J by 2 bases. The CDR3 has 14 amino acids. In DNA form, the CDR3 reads TGTGCCAGCAGCTGGGCAGGGGGGAACTATGGCTACACCTTC. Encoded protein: CASSWAGGNYGYTF. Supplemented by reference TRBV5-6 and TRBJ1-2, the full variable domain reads DAGVTQSPTHLIKTRGQQVTLRCSPKSGHDTVSWYQQALGQGPQFIFQYYEEEERQRGNFPDRFSGHQFPNYSSELNVNALLLGDSALYLCASSWAGGNYGYTFGSGTRLTVV.

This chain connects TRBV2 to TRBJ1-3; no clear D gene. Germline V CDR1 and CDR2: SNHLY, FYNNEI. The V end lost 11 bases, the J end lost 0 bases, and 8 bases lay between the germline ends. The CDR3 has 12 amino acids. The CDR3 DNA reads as TGTGCCGTCTCAGACTCTGGAAACACCATATATTTT. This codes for CAVSDSGNTIYF.

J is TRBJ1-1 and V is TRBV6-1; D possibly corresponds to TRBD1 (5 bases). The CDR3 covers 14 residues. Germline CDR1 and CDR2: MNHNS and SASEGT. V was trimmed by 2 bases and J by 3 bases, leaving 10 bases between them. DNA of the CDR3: TGTGCCAGCAGTGAATCAGGGATATACACTGAAGCTTTCTTT. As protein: CASSESGIYTEAFF.

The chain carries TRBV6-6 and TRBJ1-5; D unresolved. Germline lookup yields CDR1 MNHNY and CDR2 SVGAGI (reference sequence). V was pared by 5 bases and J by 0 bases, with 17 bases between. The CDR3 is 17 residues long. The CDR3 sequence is CASSLGGYRGSNQPQHF. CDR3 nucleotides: TGTGCCAGCAGTCTCGGTGGGTATCGGGGTAGCAATCAGCCCCAGCATTTT.

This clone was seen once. The CDR3 DNA is TGTGCCAGACAACGGAGGGGGCGCCCCCAGGGTTTCTACGAGCAGTACTTC. Encoded protein: CARQRRGRPQGFYEQYF. The gene calls are TRBV11-2 and TRBJ2-7; a weak D match, TRBD1 (7 bases). CDR1 SGHAT and CDR2 FQNNGV come from the germline V gene. Trimming took off 9 bases at V and 3 bases at J, with 27 bases between the two ends. The CDR3 length is 17 residues.